This TCR beta chain was captured by sequencing in a study of shared clonotypes between healthy human individuals. Looking at the study overall: Each donor had three CD4 naive, three CD4 memory, two CD8 naive and one CD8 memory plate. Study observations and caveats: It was only blood that was sampled, and tissue repertoires likely differ. An anticipated effect of sequencing depth on clonotype sharing among donors was recognized.

Points on this clone: Its cognate antigen is unknown.

Method: immunoSEQ multiplex PCR; TCRdb's copy keeps in-frame clones and lacks some. The repertoire has approximately 1,000,000 clones, 70% to 80% of them found once; the top ten carry almost 0.9%. V was shortened by 8 bases and J by 4 bases, with 12 bases between the two germline ends. The CDR3 has 12 residues. CDR1 and CDR2 (germline): SNHLY, FYNNEI. This sequence was found in a man aged 18 to 30 in good health. Some clones in this sample may be carry-over from other donors' samples. V gene TRBV2 combines with J gene TRBJ2-7; D gene ambiguous. Source material: memory CD4+ T cells from PBMCs. The subset here: CD45RA-negative fraction. The CDR3 DNA follows: TGTGCCAGCCACCTGGCCGGTTACGAGCAGTACTTC. Its translation: CASHLAGYEQYF.